This TCR beta chain was observed in a study of human T cells and chemical hapten exposure. Time point given: pre-sensitization, week 0. This sample's treatment: therapeutic diphenylcyclopropenone sensitization with weekly scalp DPC. In the authors' methods: Sample TCR totals centred on a median of around 100,000, ranging about 20,000 to 700,000. TCRdb re-analysed the RACE reads in MiXCR, keeping a single row per CDR3 protein. It is TCRdb's table, rather than the study itself, that gives the V and J calls and clone size. Of 300,000 to 400,000 distinct CDR3 sequences listed, approximately 5% are singletons. This CDR3 is 14 amino acids long. The junction had 6 bases not matched to a gene; V was cut back by 5 bases and J by 5 bases. Germline CDR1 reads SGHNT; CDR2 reads YYREEE (reference sequence). This clonotype was counted ten times or more.

This TCR was sampled from a woman between 50 and 59 years old with alopecia areata. Some clones in this sample may be carry-over from other donors' samples. This specimen consisted of whole blood, obtained in connection with sensitization to the hapten diphenylcyclopropenone (DPC). V gene TRBV5-4 combines with J gene TRBJ2-7; 11 nucleotides align to TRBD1. CDR3 sequence (DNA): TGTGCCAGCAGTACCGGGACAGGGGGTCACGAGCAGTACTTC. Its protein product is CASSTGTGGHEQYF.